This T cell receptor (beta chain) was recovered during a study of cytomegalovirus exposure and HLA in healthy donors. The primer mix had 60 Vbeta and 13 Jbeta primers. The method was immunoSEQ multiplex PCR; TCRdb's version includes in-frame clones alone and lacks a portion of them. The repertoire table contains 130,000 to 150,000 clones. General observations from the study: Earlier analysis yielded a pattern in which most TCR beta V segments were productive about 87% or about 30% of the time.

About this clone: Its antigen is still unknown.

The CDR3 contains 19 residues. V lost 1 base and J lost 0, with 19 bases in between. Germline loops: CDR1 SEHNR, CDR2 FQNEAQ (reference sequence). The chain combines TRBV7-9 with TRBJ1-5; D may be TRBD1 (5 bases). The sample taken for sequencing was PBMCs. This TCR came from a woman between 50 and 59 years old in good health and CMV-seronegative. CDR3 sequence: CASSLVLGAGGYSNQPQHF. In DNA, the CDR3 is TGTGCCAGCAGCTTAGTTCTTGGGGCCGGGGGTTATAGCAATCAGCCCCAGCATTTT. The entire variable domain, with the rest obtained from reference TRBV7-9 and TRBJ1-5, is as follows: DTGVSQNPRHKITKRGQNVTFRCDPISEHNRLYWYRQTLGQGPEFLTYFQNEAQLEKSRLLSDRFSAERPKGSFSTLEIQRTEQGDSAMYLCASSLVLGAGGYSNQPQHFGDGTRLSIL.